This T cell receptor beta chain was sequenced for a study of neurological immune-mediated disorders. Findings of the study overall: Grouping of repertoires by phylogeny put those of 18 of 34 multiple sclerosis patients into a single related-CDR3 cluster, a possible signature. No CDR3 amino acid sequences recurred among expanded clones across subjects, suggesting private repertoires in all groups.

This clonotype was recorded at least ten times. Antigen unknown. By 5'RACE with 10-nucleotide random UMIs, the cDNA was made. From the 5' RACE reads, TCRdb called clonotypes with MiXCR, one entry per CDR3 protein. The table lists around 64,000 distinct CDR3 sequences, approximately 3.3% of them singletons, with less than 5.5% in the top ten. With 4 bases removed from V and 3 bases from J, the gap between germline ends came to 18 bases. The CDR3 has 16 residues. Germline CDR1 MGHDK, CDR2 SYGVNS. The unsorted libraries were made from 2 million PBMCs kept at -80 C. Sequencing was done on a sample of PBMCs. This receptor was taken from a woman aged 50 to 60 with multiple sclerosis. V is TRBV25-1 and J is TRBJ2-5; the D gene could be TRBD1 or TRBD2 (5 bases each). CDR3: CASSGGWTGPEETQYF. The CDR3 nucleotides read TGTGCCAGCAGTGGGGGGTGGACGGGACCTGAAGAGACCCAGTACTTC.